The 28 T cell receptor beta chains in this list originate from one sample, sequenced in a study. TCRdb analysed the 5' RACE reads with MiXCR anew, one entry per CDR3 protein. In the table there are around 29,000 distinct CDR3 sequences, roughly 26% of which are singletons. The sequencing input was naive CD4+ T cells sorted from a lymph node. The subset denotes: naive CD4+ T cells, CD4+CD45RA+CD25-. The receptor source for this set is a female donor with breast cancer.

V usage is TRBV2 and J usage is TRBJ1-6, with unresolved D. The CDR3 spans 15 residues. Germline-derived CDR1 and CDR2 are SNHLY and FYNNEI. Trimming pared 2 bases from V and 6 bases from J, leaving 11 bases between. The CDR3 bases are TGTGCCAGCAGTGAATGGCTATCCGCTAATTCACCCCTCCACTTT. Protein product: CASSEWLSANSPLHF.

This chain connects TRBV12-3 or TRBV12-4 to TRBJ2-2; D is unclear. This CDR3 is built from 14 residues. Deletions cut 2 bases from V and 7 bases from J, with 11 bases between. In DNA form, the CDR3 reads TGTGCCAGCAGTTTACAGGAGTCCAACGGGGAGCTGTTTTTT. Translating gives CASSLQESNGELFF.

The genes are TRBV7-3 and TRBJ2-1; D is unclear. The V end was cut by 0 bases, the J end by 1 base, with 13 bases between. Germline assignment: CDR1 SGHTA and CDR2 FQGTGA. CDR3 length: 17 residues. CDR3 coding DNA: TGTGCCAGCAGCTTAACGTTAGGGCGCTATTCCTACAATGAGCAGTTCTTC. This sequence encodes CASSLTLGRYSYNEQFF.

This chain uses TRBV5-4 with TRBJ2-5, with unresolved D. Germline lookup yields CDR1 SGHNT and CDR2 YYREEE (reference sequence). The CDR3 runs to 15 residues. Trimming pared 1 base from V and 4 bases from J, leaving 14 bases between. CDR3 sequence: CASSLFESDRETQYF. In DNA form, the CDR3 reads TGTGCCAGCAGCTTGTTTGAGAGCGACCGAGAGACCCAGTACTTC.

In its sample, this clonotype was seen once. The chain carries TRBV18 and TRBJ1-1; D is perhaps TRBD1 (6 bases). The CDR3 length is 14 residues. With 2 bases removed from V and 6 bases from J, the gap between germline ends came to 13 bases. Germline-derived CDR1 and CDR2 are KGHSH and LQKENI. The CDR3 here is CASSPSWDTPEAFF. The DNA of the CDR3 is TGTGCCAGCTCACCAAGTTGGGACACGCCTGAAGCTTTCTTT.

CDR3 bases: TGTGCCAGCAGCTTAAAAGCGGGCAGGGGTTCACCCTATTTGAACACTGAAGCTTTCTTT. It specifies CASSLKAGRGSPYLNTEAFF. V and J are TRBV11-2 and TRBJ1-1; D perhaps matches TRBD1 (6 bases). This CDR3 region has 20 residues. The germline V gene has CDR1 SGHAT and CDR2 FQNNGV. Trimming removed 2 bases from V and 0 bases from J, with 25 bases in between.

The V and J genes are TRBV20-1 and TRBJ2-1, with 11 positions matching TRBD1. This CDR3 has 16 amino acids. V lost 0 bases and J lost 4; bases outside the gene matches: 5. Germline V gene data show CDR1 as DFQATT and CDR2 as SNEGSKA (reference sequence). This CDR3 is CSARDQDRGPYNEQFF. The CDR3 DNA is TGCAGTGCTAGAGATCAGGACAGGGGGCCTTACAATGAGCAGTTCTTC.

This rearrangement joins TRBV5-1 to TRBJ1-2; TRBD1 agrees at 7 bases. The CDR3 loop spans 15 amino acids. The ends lost 3 bases at V and 5 bases at J; junction bases unmatched: 10. Per germline, CDR1 SGHRS and CDR2 YFSETQ. CDR3 protein: CASSWSAGTEYGYTF. CDR3 DNA sequence: TGCGCCAGCAGCTGGTCTGCGGGGACAGAATATGGCTACACCTTC.

This chain joins TRBV27 and TRBJ1-2, with 8 bases identical to TRBD1. After removal of 6 bases from V and 8 bases from J, the junction contained 8 bases not matched to a gene. The CDR3 is 13 residues long. Germline-derived CDR1 and CDR2 are MNHEY and SMNVEV (reference sequence). As DNA, the CDR3 is TGTGCCAGCAGCCACGACAGGGGAAGGGGCTACACCTTC. It encodes CASSHDRGRGYTF.

This clonotype has only a few counts. This chain links TRBV7-9 with TRBJ2-5; tentatively, D is TRBD2 (5 bases). The germline V and J ends were trimmed by 5 bases and 2 bases, with 15 bases remaining between them. The CDR3 sequence is 15 residues long. Germline V gene lookup returns CDR1 SEHNR and CDR2 FQNEAQ (reference sequence). Here the CDR3 DNA reads TGTGCCAGCAGCGCTACCGGGATCCCACAAGAGACCCAGTACTTC. Translating gives CASSATGIPQETQYF.

Turning to this clonotype: The CDR3 does not close with the conserved phenylalanine or tryptophan, likely indicating a read error. The chain recombines TRBV7-8 with TRBJ1-4; the D is unclear. CDR3 length: 11 amino acids. In germline, CDR1 is SGHVS, CDR2 FQNEAQ. The V and J ends lost 5 bases and 8 bases respectively, with 6 bases between them. The CDR3 here is CASSDNEKLFL. The CDR3 bases are TGTGCCAGCAGCGACAACGAAAAACTGTTTCTT.

The chain has TRBV5-4 and TRBJ2-7; TRBD1 or TRBD2 may be the D gene (5 bases each). The CDR3 is made up of 14 amino acids. In germline, CDR1 is SGHNT, CDR2 YYREEE (reference sequence). Between the trimmed V and J ends, which lost 4 bases and 3 bases, there was a span of 14 bases. This chain's CDR3 is CASSSPGPSYEQYF. The DNA of the CDR3 is TGTGCCAGCAGCAGTCCGGGACCGAGCTACGAGCAGTACTTC.

This clonotype was seen a handful of times. The chain has TRBV3-1 and TRBJ2-5; D gene ambiguous. Germline V gene data show CDR1 as LGHDT and CDR2 as YNNKEL (reference sequence). CDR3 length: 12 amino acids. Trimming left V 8 bases short and J 1 base short, with 8 bases between. CDR3 in DNA: TGTGCCAGCGGGCGGACCCAAGAGACCCAGTACTTC. It is translated as CASGRTQETQYF.

The sample holds many counts of this clonotype. The rearrangement joins TRBV6-2 or TRBV6-3 to TRBJ2-1, with 7 nucleotides matching TRBD2. V shed 0 bases, J shed 4 bases, and the junction held 9 bases outside the gene matches. Germline CDR1 reads MNHEY; CDR2 reads SVGEGT. The CDR3 length is 17 residues. The CDR3 nucleotides read TGTGCCAGCAGTTACTCTCCCGTTAGCGGGTTATACAATGAGCAGTTCTTC. Translation gives CASSYSPVSGLYNEQFF.

The rearrangement links TRBV6-1 to TRBJ2-5; 9 positions match TRBD1. Looked up from germline, CDR1 is MNHNS and CDR2 is SASEGT. This CDR3 has 14 amino acids. Unmatched junction bases numbered 5, after V lost 5 bases and J lost 4 bases. The CDR3 protein is CASSQQDRGETQYF. In nucleotides, the CDR3 is TGTGCCAGCAGTCAGCAGGACAGGGGAGAGACCCAGTACTTC.

V gene TRBV5-5 combines with J gene TRBJ2-7; TRBD2 agrees at 7 bases. There are 13 residues in the CDR3. In germline, CDR1 is SGHKS, CDR2 YYEKEE (reference sequence). Trimming removed 1 base from V and 2 bases from J; junction bases left unmatched: 0. In DNA form, the CDR3 reads TGTGCCAGCAGCTTGAGCGGGACCTACGAGCAGTACTTC. This encodes CASSLSGTYEQYF. The variable domain in full, completed from reference TRBV5-5 and TRBJ2-7, reads DAGVTQSPTHLIKTRGQQVTLRCSPISGHKSVSWYQQVLGQGPQFIFQYYEKEERGRGNFPDRFSARQFPNYSSELNVNALLLGDSALYLCASSLSGTYEQYFGPGTRLTVT.

Concerning this clonotype: Being one base from a much bigger clone, this may be a read error. This chain uses TRBV29-1 with TRBJ2-7; D remains ambiguous. The CDR3 has 13 residues. The germline CDR1 and CDR2 sequences are SQVTM and ANQGSEA. With 3 bases removed from V and 2 bases from J, the gap between germline ends came to 11 bases. The CDR3 bases are TGCAGCGTTGACCTGGACGAAACCTACGAGCAGTACTTC. The encoded protein is CSVDLDETYEQYF.

This clonotype was seen a single time. This may stem from a read error, because a much larger clone lies one nucleotide away. V and J are TRBV29-1 and TRBJ1-1; the match to TRBD1 covers 7 bases. The CDR3 is 13 residues long. Germline-derived CDR1 and CDR2 are SQVTM and ANQGSEA. Trimming removed 6 bases from V and 2 bases from J; junction bases left unmatched: 6. The CDR3 nucleotides are TGCAGCGTGGTTGGGACAGCTAACACTGAAGCTTTCTTT. Its protein is CSVVGTANTEAFF.

In nucleotides, the CDR3 is TGCGCCAGCAGCCTGGCCCGGGTCACCCCGAACACTGAAGCTTTCTTT. Translating it yields CASSLARVTPNTEAFF. The chain joins TRBV5-1 to TRBJ1-1, with D uncertain. The V gene lost 4 bases and the J gene lost 1 base, with 17 bases spanning the gap. Germline lookup yields CDR1 SGHRS and CDR2 YFSETQ. This CDR3 has 16 amino acids.

The chain combines TRBV2 with TRBJ2-3; D possibly corresponds to TRBD2 (6 bases). Looked up from germline, CDR1 is SNHLY and CDR2 is FYNNEI. The CDR3 spans 11 residues. The V end lost 3 bases, the J end lost 14 bases, and 12 bases lay between the germline ends. The CDR3 DNA follows: TGTGCCAGCAGTGATACTAGCCGTTTGTATTTT. Encoded protein: CASSDTSRLYF.

This clonotype was found a few times. The V and J genes are TRBV6-2 or TRBV6-3 and TRBJ1-4; maybe TRBD1 (5 bases). Trimming left V 5 bases short and J 6 bases short, with 19 bases between. The CDR3 is made up of 16 amino acids. Germline CDR1 MNHEY, CDR2 SVGEGT. CDR3 sequence reads: CASSRIPGWSDEKLFF. As DNA, the CDR3 is TGTGCCAGCAGTCGAATCCCAGGGTGGTCCGATGAAAAACTGTTTTTT.

This clonotype was detected many times. V is TRBV6-1 and J is TRBJ1-6; no clear D. The CDR3 length is 16 residues. Germline V gene lookup returns CDR1 MNHNS and CDR2 SASEGT. V shed 0 bases and J shed 9 bases, with 15 bases lying between them. The CDR3 DNA follows: TGTGCCAGCAGTGAAGCGGAAGGAATTTTGCGTTCACCCCTCCACTTT. Protein: CASSEAEGILRSPLHF.

The chain joins TRBV20-1 to TRBJ2-7; D possibly uses TRBD1 or TRBD2 (6 bases each). The CDR3 is 13 residues long. V gave up 3 bases and J gave up 3 bases, with 12 bases separating them. Germline V gene data show CDR1 as DFQATT and CDR2 as SNEGSKA (reference sequence). The CDR3 region is CSASRGGFYEQYF. Written as DNA, the CDR3 is TGCAGTGCTAGCAGGGGAGGCTTCTACGAGCAGTACTTC.

Regarding this clonotype: A much more abundant neighbour one base away suggests this may be a read error. This sequence joins TRBV20-1 and TRBJ1-4, with 10 nucleotides matching TRBD1. The CDR3 is 14 amino acids. V lost 6 bases to trimming and J lost 8 bases; unmatched junction nucleotides: 9. Looked up from germline, CDR1 is DFQATT and CDR2 is SNEGSKA (reference sequence). In nucleotides, the CDR3 is TGCAGTGCCCCCCCGGGACAGGGGAACGAAAAACTGTTTTTT. This translates into CSAPPGQGNEKLFF.

The CDR3 region has the DNA TGTGCCAGCTGGAGGGAGGATACGCAGTATTTT. Its translation is CASWREDTQYF. The chain is built from TRBV6-5 and TRBJ2-3; D possibly corresponds to TRBD2 (6 bases). The CDR3 has 11 residues. V shed 8 bases and J shed 6 bases, with 9 bases lying between them. The germline V gene has CDR1 MNHEY and CDR2 SVGAGI.

This clonotype has a handful of counts. The chain combines TRBV3-1 with TRBJ2-1, with 9 bases identical to TRBD1. This CDR3 contains 14 residues. CDR1 is LGHDT and CDR2 is YNNKEL in the germline V gene (reference sequence). V was clipped by 4 bases and J by 8 bases; unmatched bases: 6. In DNA form, the CDR3 reads TGTGCCAGCAGCCGCGGGACAGGGTCTCATGAGCAGTTCTTC. Translation: CASSRGTGSHEQFF.

Comment on this clonotype: A much larger clone differs by one base, so this may be a read error. The gene calls are TRBV6-5 and TRBJ2-5; TRBD2 aligns across 11 bases. The CDR3 is 14 amino acids. The V segment lost 10 bases and the J segment 5 bases; nucleotides outside the gene matches: 9. Germline V gene lookup returns CDR1 MNHEY and CDR2 SVGAGI. CDR3 amino acids: CANRIAGGRETQYF. For the CDR3, the DNA is TGTGCCAACAGAATAGCGGGGGGGAGGGAGACCCAGTACTTC.

The genes are TRBV5-5 and TRBJ2-7, with D possibly matching TRBD2 (5 bases). CDR1 and CDR2 from the germline V gene are SGHKS and YYEKEE (reference sequence). CDR3 size: 12 residues. The V and J ends lost 4 bases and 4 bases respectively, with 9 bases between them. The CDR3 loop is CASSPEGYEQYF. Here the CDR3 DNA reads TGTGCCAGCAGCCCTGAGGGTTACGAGCAGTACTTC. Based on the CDR3 plus reference TRBV5-5 and TRBJ2-7, the full variable domain is DAGVTQSPTHLIKTRGQQVTLRCSPISGHKSVSWYQQVLGQGPQFIFQYYEKEERGRGNFPDRFSARQFPNYSSELNVNALLLGDSALYLCASSPEGYEQYFGPGTRLTVT.